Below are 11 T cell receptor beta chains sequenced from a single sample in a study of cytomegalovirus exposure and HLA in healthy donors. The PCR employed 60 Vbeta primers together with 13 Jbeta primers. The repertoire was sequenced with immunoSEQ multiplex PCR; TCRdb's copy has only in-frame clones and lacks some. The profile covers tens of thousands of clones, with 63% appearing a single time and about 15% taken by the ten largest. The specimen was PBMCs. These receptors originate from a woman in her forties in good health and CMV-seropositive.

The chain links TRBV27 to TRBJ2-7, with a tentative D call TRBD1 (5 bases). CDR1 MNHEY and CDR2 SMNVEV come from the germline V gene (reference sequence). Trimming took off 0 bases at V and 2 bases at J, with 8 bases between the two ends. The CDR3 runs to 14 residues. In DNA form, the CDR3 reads TGTGCCAGCAGTTTATCAGGGGCGGCCTACGAGCAGTACTTC. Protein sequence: CASSLSGAAYEQYF.

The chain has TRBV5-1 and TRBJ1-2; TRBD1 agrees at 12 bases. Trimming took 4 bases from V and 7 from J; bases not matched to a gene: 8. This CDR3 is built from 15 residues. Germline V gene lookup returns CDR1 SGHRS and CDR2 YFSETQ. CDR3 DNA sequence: TGCGCCAGCAGCCTGTCGGGACAGGGGGCGAGTGGCTACACCTTC. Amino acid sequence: CASSLSGQGASGYTF.

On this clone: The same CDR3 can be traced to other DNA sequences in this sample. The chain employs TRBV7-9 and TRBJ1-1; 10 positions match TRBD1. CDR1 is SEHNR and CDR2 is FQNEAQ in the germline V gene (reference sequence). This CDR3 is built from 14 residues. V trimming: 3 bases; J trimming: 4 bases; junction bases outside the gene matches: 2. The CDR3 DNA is TGTGCCAGCAGCTTTCGGGACAGGGGCACTGAAGCTTTCTTT. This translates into CASSFRDRGTEAFF.

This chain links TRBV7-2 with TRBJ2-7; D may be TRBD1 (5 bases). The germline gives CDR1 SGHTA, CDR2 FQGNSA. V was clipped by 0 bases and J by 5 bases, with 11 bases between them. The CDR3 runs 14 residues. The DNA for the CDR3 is TGTGCCAGCAGCTTAGCGCGATCACAGGACGAGCAGTACTTC. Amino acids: CASSLARSQDEQYF.

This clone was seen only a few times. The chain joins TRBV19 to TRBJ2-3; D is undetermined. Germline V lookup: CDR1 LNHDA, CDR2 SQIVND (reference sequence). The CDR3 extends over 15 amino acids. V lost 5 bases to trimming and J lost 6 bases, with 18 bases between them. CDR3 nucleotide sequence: TGTGCCAGTAGTCACGCGACTCGTACGGCGGATACGCAGTATTTT. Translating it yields CASSHATRTADTQYF.

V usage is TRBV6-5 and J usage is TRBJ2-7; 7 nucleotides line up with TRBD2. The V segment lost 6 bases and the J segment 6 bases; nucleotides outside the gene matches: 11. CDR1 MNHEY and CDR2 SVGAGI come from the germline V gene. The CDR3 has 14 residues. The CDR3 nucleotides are TGTGCCAGCAGCTCGGAGTTCAGGGAGGGCGAGCAGTACTTC. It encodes CASSSEFREGEQYF.

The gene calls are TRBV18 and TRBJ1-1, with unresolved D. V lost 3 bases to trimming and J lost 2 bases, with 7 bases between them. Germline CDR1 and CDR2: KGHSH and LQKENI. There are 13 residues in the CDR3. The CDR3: CASSPEGNTEAFF. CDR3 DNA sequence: TGTGCCAGCTCACCGGAGGGAAACACTGAAGCTTTCTTT.

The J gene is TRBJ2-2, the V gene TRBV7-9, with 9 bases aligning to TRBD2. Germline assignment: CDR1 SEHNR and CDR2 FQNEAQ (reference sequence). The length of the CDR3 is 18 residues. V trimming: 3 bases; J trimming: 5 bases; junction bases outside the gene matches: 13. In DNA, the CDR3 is TGTGCCAGCAGCTTCTCCCGCCTCCTAGCGGGAAAAACCGGGGAGCTGTTTTTT. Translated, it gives CASSFSRLLAGKTGELFF.

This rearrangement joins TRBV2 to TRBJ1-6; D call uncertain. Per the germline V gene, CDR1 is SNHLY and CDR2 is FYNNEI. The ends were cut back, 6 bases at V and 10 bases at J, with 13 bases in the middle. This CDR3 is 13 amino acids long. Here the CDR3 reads CASSPQRQSPLHF. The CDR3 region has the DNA TGTGCCAGCAGCCCTCAGAGGCAGTCACCCCTCCACTTT.

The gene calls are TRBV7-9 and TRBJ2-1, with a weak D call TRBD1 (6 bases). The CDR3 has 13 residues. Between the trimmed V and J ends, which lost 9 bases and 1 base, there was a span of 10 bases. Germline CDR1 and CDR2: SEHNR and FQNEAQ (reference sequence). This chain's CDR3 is CASRQESYNEQFF. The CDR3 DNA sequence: TGTGCCAGTCGACAGGAGTCCTACAATGAGCAGTTCTTC. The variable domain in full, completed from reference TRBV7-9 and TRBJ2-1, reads DTGVSQNPRHKITKRGQNVTFRCDPISEHNRLYWYRQTLGQGPEFLTYFQNEAQLEKSRLLSDRFSAERPKGSFSTLEIQRTEQGDSAMYLCASRQESYNEQFFGPGTRLTVL.

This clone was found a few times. In DNA, the CDR3 is TGTGCCAGCAGCTTAGACCCAGGGGGCGGTGGCTACACCTTC. This gives the protein CASSLDPGGGGYTF. The chain uses TRBV7-6 and TRBJ1-2, with TRBD1 matching over 8 bases. V dropped 1 base and J dropped 7; count of bases not matched to a gene: 5. The germline V gene has CDR1 SGHVS and CDR2 FNYEAQ. The CDR3 is 14 residues long.